The rows below give T cell receptor beta chains drawn from one sample of a study of blood T cell repertoires in COVID-19. Here immunoSEQ multiplex PCR was the method, and the copy in TCRdb shows in-frame clones only, minus some. This sample has about 220,000 clones, with more than 80% found just once. The sequenced material came from PBMCs or T cells enriched from blood (not recorded which). These receptors all stem from a woman aged 40 to 49 with acute COVID-19. CDR3s include the opening cysteine and the closing phenylalanine or tryptophan. D genes are given only for firm matches. Clone size is given for some rows only: seen once, a few or many times, or a class if the clone is expanded.

size,J,V,D,DNA,CDR3
.,TRBJ1-6,TRBV9,.,TGTGCCAGCAGCGTTCAGGACGGGGGTTCACCCCTCCACTTT,CASSVQDGGSPLHF
.,TRBJ1-1,TRBV6-5,.,TGTGCCAGCAGTTATAAATACAGGACAGATGAAGCTTTCTTT,CASSYKYRTDEAFF
.,TRBJ1-1,TRBV7-8,.,TGTGCCAGCAGGTCGGGCAGGGGTATCCCAAACACTGAAGCTTTCTTT,CASRSGRGIPNTEAFF
.,TRBJ1-2,TRBV5-1,.,TGCGCCAGCAGCTTGGAGCGGGGGGAGTACTATGGCTACACCTTC,CASSLERGEYYGYTF
.,TRBJ2-7,TRBV15,.,TGTGCCACCAGCAGACGGACGGGGGACTACGAGCAGTACTTC,CATSRRTGDYEQYF
.,TRBJ2-4,TRBV7-8,TRBD2,TGTGCCAGCAGCCTAGGGCGGCTAGCGGGGGTCCACAAAAACATTCAGTACTTC,CASSLGRLAGVHKNIQYF
few,TRBJ1-1,TRBV12-3/TRBV12-4,.,TGTGCCAGCAGTTTGACACCGAACACTGAAGCTTTCTTT,CASSLTPNTEAFF
.,TRBJ2-1,TRBV27,.,TGTGCCAGCAGTCTACGGTCTAATGAGCAGTTCTTC,CASSLRSNEQFF
.,TRBJ1-2,TRBV18,.,TGTGCCAGCTCACCTGAAGGACAGTACTATGGCTACACCTTC,CASSPEGQYYGYTF
.,TRBJ1-2,TRBV10-3,TRBD1,TGTGCCATCAGTGAGAGACAGGGGGCGCCTAACTATGGCTACACCTTC,CAISERQGAPNYGYTF
.,TRBJ1-2,TRBV28,TRBD1,TGTGCCAGCAGTCTCGGACAGGGGGCGCGGGGCTACACCTTC,CASSLGQGARGYTF
.,TRBJ1-5,TRBV19,.,TGTGCCAGTAGTATGTCAGGGAGCAATCAGCCCCAGCATTTT,CASSMSGSNQPQHF
.,TRBJ2-3,TRBV5-5,TRBD1,TGTGCCAGCAGCTTGGTTGTGACAGGGGTGGATACGCAGTATTTT,CASSLVVTGVDTQYF
.,TRBJ1-1,TRBV5-1,TRBD1,TGCGCCAGCAGCTTACAGGGACAGGGCACTGAAGCTTTCTTT,CASSLQGQGTEAFF
.,TRBJ2-3,TRBV5-1,TRBD1,TGCGCCAGCAGCTTGATGGTTGGGCAGGGGGCAGATACGCAGTATTTT,CASSLMVGQGADTQYF
.,TRBJ2-5,TRBV7-3,TRBD2,TGTGCCAGCAGCCTAGGGACTAGCGGGGGGGAGCAAGAGACCCAGTACTTC,CASSLGTSGGEQETQYF
few,TRBJ1-6,TRBV9,.,TGTGCCAGCAGCGTGTCAGGCGGGCCTTATTCACCCCTCCACTTT,CASSVSGGPYSPLHF
.,TRBJ1-2,TRBV12-3/TRBV12-4,TRBD1,TGTGCCAGCAGTGAGGGACAGCGGAAAGGCTACACCTTC,CASSEGQRKGYTF
.,TRBJ1-1,TRBV7-2,.,TGTGCCAGCAGCTTGAACAACATGAACACTGAAGCTTTCTTT,CASSLNNMNTEAFF
.,TRBJ1-2,TRBV27,TRBD1,TGTGCCAGCAGTTCCCCCGGGACAGGGGAGCGCGGCTACACCTTC,CASSSPGTGERGYTF
.,TRBJ1-2,TRBV25-1,TRBD1,TGTGCCAGCAGTGCGGTGACCGGGACAGAATCCAAGCCTATGGCTAGAACCTTC,CASSAVTGTESKPMARTF
.,TRBJ1-2,TRBV7-2,.,TGTGCCAGCAGCTCATTTCAGGGTTCTCAGGGAGGCTACACCTTC,CASSSFQGSQGGYTF
.,TRBJ2-1,TRBV13,.,TGTGCCAGCAGCTTAGGGAGAGGGACTGGGCAGTTCTTC,CASSLGRGTGQFF
.,TRBJ1-4,TRBV6-5,.,TGTGCCAGCAGTTACGGGAGGAAAAATGAAAAACTGTTTTTT,CASSYGRKNEKLFF
.,TRBJ2-3,TRBV6-4,.,TGTGCCAGCAGCGTATCGGGGGAACCCACAGATACGCAGTATTTT,CASSVSGEPTDTQYF
.,TRBJ1-5,TRBV7-8,.,TGTGCCAGCAGCCTTATCCCGGCGGATAATCAGCCCCAGCATTTT,CASSLIPADNQPQHF
.,TRBJ1-2,TRBV7-9,TRBD1,TGTGCCAGCAGCCCAGCGGACAGGGGACTTGGGGGCTACACCTTC,CASSPADRGLGGYTF
.,TRBJ2-1,TRBV2,TRBD2,TGTGCCAGCAGTCGTGAACTAGCGTTGGATGAGCAGTTCTTC,CASSRELALDEQFF
.,TRBJ2-2,TRBV7-2,TRBD1,TGTGCCAGCAGTCGCGGACAGGTTGGGAACACCGGGGAGCTGTTTTTT,CASSRGQVGNTGELFF
.,TRBJ1-6,TRBV7-2,.,TGTGCCAGCAGCCTACCCATACCGTACGGCGGATCTAATTCACCCCTCCACTTT,CASSLPIPYGGSNSPLHF
.,TRBJ1-4,TRBV19,TRBD1,TGTGCCAGTACCATACAGTCAGACAGGGGCGACGAAAAACTGTTTTTT,CASTIQSDRGDEKLFF
once,TRBJ2-2,TRBV6-5,.,TGTGCCAGCACGGCTGGGTGGAGGACCGGGGAGCTGTTTTTT,CASTAGWRTGELFF
.,TRBJ1-4,TRBV13,.,TGTGCCAGCAGCTTAGGTCCCGGGGCTAATGAAAAACTGTTTTTT,CASSLGPGANEKLFF
.,TRBJ1-5,TRBV19,.,TGTGCCAGTAGTATGGAACGGGGTAGCAATCAGCCCCAGCATTTT,CASSMERGSNQPQHF
few,TRBJ2-1,TRBV14,.,TGTGCCAGCAGCCACCGGACTCTAACCCCCCATGAGCAGTTCTTC,CASSHRTLTPHEQFF
.,TRBJ1-1,TRBV29-1,.,TGCAGCGCCCACCCGGGGGGAGGGACTGAAGCTTTCTTT,CSAHPGGGTEAFF
few,TRBJ2-5,TRBV19,.,TGTGCCAGTGGGCGGGCCCTGGAGGGGACCCAGTACTTC,CASGRALEGTQYF
.,TRBJ1-4,TRBV5-1,.,TGCGCCAGCGCGCCCGGGGTTTCCCTAAGCGAAAAACTGTTTTTT,CASAPGVSLSEKLFF
.,TRBJ1-6,TRBV7-2,TRBD1,TGTGCCAGCAGCACCACAGGGGCCCGGTCACCCCTCCACTTT,CASSTTGARSPLHF
few,TRBJ1-1,TRBV7-9,TRBD1,TGTGCCAGCAGCTTAGATGTAGGGGGCTGTTTCTTT,CASSLDVGGCFF
.,TRBJ1-2,TRBV5-4,.,TGTGCCAGCAGACACAAACAGGAAGCTAACTATGGCTACACCTTC,CASRHKQEANYGYTF
once,TRBJ2-5,TRBV5-6,TRBD1,TGTGCCAGCAGCTTGACAGGGGGAGAGACCCAGTACTTC,CASSLTGGETQYF
.,TRBJ2-4,TRBV6-5,.,TGTGCCAGCAGTTTAAACCCGTCGGTTCAGTACTTC,CASSLNPSVQYF
.,TRBJ1-2,TRBV29-1,TRBD1,TGCAGCGTCGTAGGGGGCGCGGATTATGGCTACACCTTC,CSVVGGADYGYTF
.,TRBJ2-3,TRBV5-1,.,TGCGCCAGCAGCCTCCCAAGGGACTCGAGGGCAGATACGCAGTATTTT,CASSLPRDSRADTQYF
.,TRBJ1-1,TRBV18,.,TGTGCCAGCTCACCCACAGGGAGGGGCACTGAAGCTTTCTTT,CASSPTGRGTEAFF
.,TRBJ2-5,TRBV6-5,TRBD1,TGTGCCAGTAGACAGGGCCACCTGGGGACCCAGTACTTC,CASRQGHLGTQYF
.,TRBJ1-4,TRBV9,TRBD1,TGTGCCAGCAGCGCCGGACAGGGAGGATATGAAAAACTGTTTTTT,CASSAGQGGYEKLFF
.,TRBJ2-5,TRBV7-6,TRBD2,TGTGCCAGCAGCCGTAGCGGGACTGGGGAGACCCAGTACTTC,CASSRSGTGETQYF
.,TRBJ2-2,TRBV10-1,.,TGCGCCAGCAGTGCACAGGACCCCGGGGAGCTGTTTTTT,CASSAQDPGELFF
.,TRBJ2-3,TRBV12-3/TRBV12-4,.,TGTGCCAGCAGCCCAGGGTATACGCAGTATTTT,CASSPGYTQYF
.,TRBJ1-4,TRBV19,TRBD1,TGTGCCAGTAGAGGACAGGGGGCCGGAAAAAAACTGTTTTTT,CASRGQGAGKKLFF
.,TRBJ1-2,TRBV24-1,.,TGTGCCACCAGTCCCGCTGGGATCAGGGCGTCTAACTATGGCTACACCTTC,CATSPAGIRASNYGYTF
.,TRBJ1-2,TRBV14,.,TGTGCCAGCAGCCAAGATTGGCCAGGGTCAACTGGCTACACCTTC,CASSQDWPGSTGYTF
.,TRBJ1-6,TRBV27,.,TGTGCCAGCAGTTTGCCGGGAAGAGAGTCACCCCTCCACTTT,CASSLPGRESPLHF